This T cell receptor beta chain was retrieved from a study of blood T cell repertoires in COVID-19. On the study more broadly: Spain, Italy and the United States supplied samples that represented acute and convalescent COVID-19. The analysed material was cDNA or gDNA that came from T cells, B-cell-depleted T cells, or PBMCs.

This clone was found once. This sample includes further DNA sequences coding for the same CDR3. The protocol was immunoSEQ multiplex PCR, while the TCRdb copy is restricted to in-frame clones and leaves out a portion. The data show tens of thousands of clones, with around 89% seen just once and around 1.2% held by the top ten. The sequencing sample was made of peripheral blood. The receptor's source is a woman in her sixties with acute or convalescent COVID-19.

In DNA form, the CDR3 reads TGTGCCATCCAGGGGCAGGGGGAATACGAACAGTACGTC. Protein: CAIQGQGEYEQYV. This chain joins TRBV10-3 and TRBJ2-7, with TRBD1 matching 7 bases. Germline assignment: CDR1 ENHRY and CDR2 SYGVKD. The CDR3 extends over 13 amino acids.